These 19 T cell receptor beta chains were all obtained from the same sample, sequenced in a study of blood T cell repertoires in COVID-19. Profiling relied on immunoSEQ multiplex PCR, and the TCRdb table lists in-frame clones only, not all of them. The data contain approximately 140,000 clones, approximately 90% of them seen just once; the ten biggest clones take up less than 5%. The sample comprised PBMCs or T cells enriched from blood (not recorded which). The origin of the receptors is a woman aged 40 to 50 who had been exposed to COVID-19.

The chain is built from TRBV27 and TRBJ1-2; maybe TRBD1 (5 bases). V shed 5 bases and J shed 4 bases, with 17 bases lying between them. CDR3 size: 15 residues. Germline CDR1 reads MNHEY; CDR2 reads SMNVEV (reference sequence). As DNA, the CDR3 is TGTGCCAGCAGTGATACTGAGACAGCATCCTATGGCTACACCTTC. The encoded protein is CASSDTETASYGYTF.

The rearrangement links TRBV7-2 to TRBJ1-1, with D possibly matching TRBD1 (5 bases). V was trimmed by 1 base and J by 6 bases, leaving 9 bases between them. The germline V gene encodes CDR1 SGHTA and CDR2 FQGNSA. This CDR3 contains 13 residues. CDR3 residues: CASSLDWGAEAFF. The DNA of the CDR3 is TGTGCCAGCAGCTTAGATTGGGGGGCTGAAGCTTTCTTT.

A few counts support this clone. The CDR3 DNA is TGTGCCAGTATAGATGGTGGGGAGGGCGACACTGAAGCTTTCTTT. It specifies CASIDGGEGDTEAFF. V is TRBV19 and J is TRBJ1-1; D unresolved. Germline CDR1 and CDR2: LNHDA and SQIVND (reference sequence). Trimming pared 7 bases from V and 3 bases from J, leaving 18 bases between. The CDR3 has 15 residues.

This chain connects TRBV9 to TRBJ1-5, with D unresolved. Trimming took off 0 bases at V and 4 bases at J, with 11 bases between the two ends. CDR3 size: 15 residues. Germline CDR1 SGDLS, CDR2 YYNGEE. The CDR3 DNA reads as TGTGCCAGCAGCGTAGGAATCGGGGTGAATCAGCCCCAGCATTTT. This gives the protein CASSVGIGVNQPQHF.

V is TRBV5-8 and J is TRBJ2-1; no clear D gene. There are 14 residues in the CDR3. Trimming pared 4 bases from V and 2 bases from J, leaving 10 bases between. Germline V gives CDR1 SGHTS, CDR2 YDEGEE. DNA of the CDR3: TGTGCCAGCAGCCTCAATAGCCCCTACAATGAGCAGTTCTTC. It encodes CASSLNSPYNEQFF.

This chain joins TRBV5-1 and TRBJ2-3; maybe TRBD1 (6 bases). The ends were cut back, 0 bases at V and 2 bases at J, with 10 bases in the middle. This CDR3 comprises 15 residues. Looked up from germline, CDR1 is SGHRS and CDR2 is YFSETQ. DNA of the CDR3: TGCGCCAGCAGCTTGGGTACAGGGAACACAGATACGCAGTATTTT. This translates into CASSLGTGNTDTQYF.

This rearrangement joins TRBV5-1 to TRBJ1-5; TRBD1 matches 8 bases. The CDR3 consists of 13 residues. The ends lost 10 bases at V and 8 bases at J; junction bases unmatched: 11. The V gene's germline CDR1 is SGHRS and CDR2 YFSETQ. This CDR3 reads CAGGQGGKEPQHF. DNA of the CDR3: TGCGCCGGCGGACAGGGAGGGAAAGAGCCCCAGCATTTT.

The chain has TRBV4-1 and TRBJ2-2, with 8 bases fitting TRBD1. The germline gives CDR1 MGHRA, CDR2 YSYEKL. The CDR3 runs 16 residues. The V segment lost 0 bases and the J segment 6 bases; nucleotides outside the gene matches: 6. CDR3 amino acids: CASSQDLQGGAGELFF. The CDR3 DNA reads TGCGCCAGCAGCCAAGATCTACAGGGGGGCGCCGGGGAGCTGTTTTTT.

This clone was recorded only once. This chain links TRBV5-1 with TRBJ1-6, with D uncertain. The CDR3 has 15 residues. V dropped 3 bases and J dropped 7 bases, with 14 bases sitting between them. Germline CDR1 and CDR2: SGHRS and YFSETQ. The CDR3 is CASSSHFTRNSPLHF. The CDR3 DNA reads TGCGCCAGCAGCTCTCATTTCACTCGGAATTCACCCCTCCACTTT.

This clone has ten or more counts. Additional DNA sequences in this sample encode the identical CDR3. The CDR3 sequence: CASSTSGNQPQHF. The CDR3 nucleotides read TGTGCCAGTAGTACGTCCGGGAACCAGCCCCAGCATTTT. The chain uses TRBV19 and TRBJ1-5; D remains ambiguous. The V end lost 4 bases, the J end lost 7 bases, and 11 bases lay between the germline ends. This CDR3 comprises 13 residues. The germline gives CDR1 LNHDA, CDR2 SQIVND (reference sequence).

CDR3 residues: CATQVGNQPQHF. The DNA for the CDR3 is TGTGCCACCCAGGTGGGCAATCAGCCCCAGCATTTT. The chain joins TRBV28 to TRBJ1-5; unclear D gene. The CDR3 runs to 12 residues. The V gene lost 10 bases and the J gene lost 2 bases, with 9 bases spanning the gap. Germline V gene sequence: CDR1 MDHEN, CDR2 SYDVKM.

V gene TRBV5-4 combines with J gene TRBJ2-3; 12 bases line up with TRBD2. Germline V CDR1 and CDR2: SGHNT, YYREEE (reference sequence). Losses at the gene ends were 3 bases for V and 3 bases for J; bases not matched to a gene: 5. The CDR3 covers 16 residues. The CDR3 here is CASSYLAGGRTDTQYF. The CDR3, as DNA: TGTGCCAGCAGCTACCTAGCGGGAGGGAGGACAGATACGCAGTATTTT.

CDR3 loop: CASSVKTGGTDTQYF. The DNA for the CDR3 is TGTGCCAGCAGCGTTAAGACAGGCGGAACAGATACGCAGTATTTT. The V call is TRBV9, the J call TRBJ2-3; a weak D match, TRBD1 (6 bases). Looked up from germline, CDR1 is SGDLS and CDR2 is YYNGEE. The CDR3 extends over 15 amino acids. The V end was cut by 2 bases, the J end by 3 bases, with 13 bases between.

This clone was seen only once. The CDR3 DNA follows: TGCGCCAGCAGCTTATCTCCCGGGACAGACATCTACGAGCAGTACTTC. Amino acid sequence: CASSLSPGTDIYEQYF. The genes are TRBV5-1 and TRBJ2-7; the match to TRBD1 covers 7 bases. This CDR3 comprises 16 residues. Germline V gene data show CDR1 as SGHRS and CDR2 as YFSETQ. With 2 bases clipped from V and 3 bases from J, the junction kept 11 bases outside the gene matches.

The CDR3 DNA reads TGTGCCAGCAGTGTGAACGGACAGGGAGTATATCAGCCCCAGCATTTT. Its protein product is CASSVNGQGVYQPQHF. The chain carries TRBV28 and TRBJ1-5; 8 nucleotides align to TRBD1. V shed 5 bases and J 5 bases; nucleotides not matched to a gene: 11. Germline assignment: CDR1 MDHEN and CDR2 SYDVKM. This CDR3 contains 16 residues.

This clone appeared a single time. As DNA, the CDR3 is TGTGCCAGCAGCCACAGCGGGGGAGGGCGGGAGAAACTGTTTTTT. Protein sequence: CASSHSGGGREKLFF. This sequence joins TRBV14 and TRBJ1-4; a possible D gene is TRBD1 (5 bases). Germline CDR1 and CDR2: SGHDN and FVKESK. This CDR3 comprises 15 residues. V gave up 3 bases and J gave up 11 bases, with 19 bases separating them. The variable domain in full, with the rest retrieved from reference TRBV14 and TRBJ1-4, is EAGVTQFPSHSVIEKGQTVTLRCDPISGHDNLYWYRRVMGKEIKFLLHFVKESKQDESGMPNNRFLAERTGGTYSTLKVQPAELEDSGVYFCASSHSGGGREKLFFGSGTQLSVL.

This chain connects TRBV29-1 to TRBJ2-7, with 10 bases matching TRBD2. With V trimmed by 5 bases and J by 1 base, 5 bases remained unmatched. The CDR3 consists of 14 residues. Germline V lookup: CDR1 SQVTM, CDR2 ANQGSEA. The CDR3 loop is CSVYKREGSYEQYF. As DNA, the CDR3 is TGCAGCGTTTACAAGCGGGAGGGATCCTACGAGCAGTACTTC.

The chain joins TRBV2 to TRBJ2-1, with D possibly matching TRBD1 (6 bases). This CDR3 is built from 15 residues. V gave up 2 bases and J gave up 4 bases, with 12 bases separating them. The germline V gene has CDR1 SNHLY and CDR2 FYNNEI. As DNA, the CDR3 is TGTGCCAGCAGTGAACAAGGGGGACCGTACAATGAGCAGTTCTTC. Its protein is CASSEQGGPYNEQFF.

This sequence joins TRBV5-5 and TRBJ2-3; D may be TRBD1 (7 bases). The length of the CDR3 is 14 residues. Trimming shortened V by 5 bases and J by 3 bases, and 13 bases separated the two germline ends. The germline gives CDR1 SGHKS, CDR2 YYEKEE (reference sequence). CDR3 residues: CASRGQAGTDTQYF. The CDR3, as DNA: TGTGCCAGCAGAGGACAGGCGGGGACAGATACGCAGTATTTT.